The 32 T cell receptor beta chains listed next were all sequenced from one sample in a study of cytomegalovirus exposure and HLA in healthy donors. The PCR contained 60 Vbeta and 13 Jbeta primers. The protocol was immunoSEQ multiplex PCR, while the TCRdb copy is restricted to in-frame clones and leaves out a portion. The sample records some 150,000 clones, around 80% being singletons. The material sequenced was PBMCs. The receptor source for this set is a man aged 18 to 29 in good health and CMV-seropositive.

V is TRBV27 and J is TRBJ2-5; the match to TRBD1 covers 8 bases. Trimming took 2 bases from V and 2 from J; bases not matched to a gene: 4. Germline V gives CDR1 MNHEY, CDR2 SMNVEV (reference sequence). This CDR3 is 15 amino acids long. CDR3 in amino acids: CASSLGRGRQETQYF. The CDR3 DNA sequence: TGTGCCAGCAGTTTAGGCAGGGGGCGGCAAGAGACCCAGTACTTC.

This clone was detected a few times. V and J are TRBV14 and TRBJ1-1; no clear D gene. Looked up from germline, CDR1 is SGHDN and CDR2 is FVKESK. The CDR3 length is 18 residues. V dropped 3 bases and J dropped 1 base, with 21 bases sitting between them. The DNA for the CDR3 is TGTGCCAGCAGCCACTCAAAGGCCTCCGGGCGGGAGAACACTGAAGCTTTCTTT. As protein: CASSHSKASGRENTEAFF.

The CDR3 nucleotides are TGTGCCACGGGGGGAGCGGGGGGGCCGAATACGCAGTATTTT. As protein: CATGGAGGPNTQYF. The chain recombines TRBV10-3 with TRBJ2-3, with 10 nucleotides matching TRBD2. The germline gives CDR1 ENHRY, CDR2 SYGVKD. The V and J ends lost 10 bases and 7 bases, in that order; junction bases with no gene match: 11. The length of the CDR3 is 14 residues.

Concerning this clone itself: Other DNA sequences of this sample code for an identical CDR3. The rearrangement uses TRBV9 and TRBJ2-7; TRBD1 is a possible D gene (5 bases). Germline CDR1 and CDR2: SGDLS and YYNGEE. The ends were cut back, 0 bases at V and 1 base at J, with 8 bases in the middle. The CDR3 has 14 amino acids. For the CDR3, the DNA is TGTGCCAGCAGCGTAGCTACAGGATCCTACGAGCAGTACTTC. Its translation is CASSVATGSYEQYF.

The chain carries TRBV19 and TRBJ2-1, with 8 bases identical to TRBD2. Germline V CDR1 and CDR2: LNHDA, SQIVND (reference sequence). CDR3 length equals 17 residues. J gave up 4 bases and V 5 bases, and 13 bases lay outside the gene matches. This CDR3 reads CASSGGTSFLLYNEQFF. CDR3 sequence (DNA): TGTGCCAGTAGTGGAGGGACTAGTTTTCTTCTGTACAATGAGCAGTTCTTC. Full variable domain (rest looked up from reference TRBV19 and TRBJ2-1): DGGITQSPKYLFRKEGQNVTLSCEQNLNHDAMYWYRQDPGQGLRLIYYSQIVNDFQKGDIAEGYSVSREKKESFPLTVTSAQKNPTAFYLCASSGGTSFLLYNEQFFGPGTRLTVL.

This clone turned up a few times. The junction departs from the called germline gene at one end, perhaps through a read error. The chain joins TRBV6-5 to TRBJ2-6; 7 bases match TRBD2. CDR1 MNHEY and CDR2 SVGAGI come from the germline V gene. CDR3 size: 16 residues. CDR3: CASSYSGGYGANGLTF. The DNA for the CDR3 is TGTGCCAGCAGTTACTCGGGGGGGTACGGGGCCAACGGCCTGACTTTC.

The chain links TRBV5-1 to TRBJ2-7; 15 nucleotides agree with TRBD2. With 4 bases clipped from V and 0 bases from J, the junction kept 5 bases outside the gene matches. The CDR3 contains 17 residues. Germline lookup yields CDR1 SGHRS and CDR2 YFSETQ. The DNA of the CDR3 is TGCGCCAGCAGCCGGGGACTAGCGGGAGGTGTCTCCTACGAGCAGTACTTC. Translating gives CASSRGLAGGVSYEQYF. Full variable domain (remainder filled in from reference TRBV5-1 and TRBJ2-7): KAGVTQTPRYLIKTRGQQVTLSCSPISGHRSVSWYQQTPGQGLQFLFEYFSETQRNKGNFPGRFSGRQFSNSRSEMNVSTLELGDSALYLCASSRGLAGGVSYEQYFGPGTRLTVT.

This rearrangement joins TRBV7-2 to TRBJ1-4; D is unclear. Trimming left V 1 base short and J 6 bases short, with 12 bases between. The CDR3 sequence is 15 residues long. CDR1 and CDR2 (germline): SGHTA, FQGNSA. CDR3 sequence: CASSLGQVLHEKLFF. CDR3 nucleotides: TGTGCCAGCAGCTTAGGTCAGGTTCTGCATGAAAAACTGTTTTTT.

J is TRBJ2-2 and V is TRBV5-5; 10 bases fit TRBD2. The CDR3 totals 16 residues. V was pared by 6 bases and J by 1 base, with 6 bases of the junction left unmatched. The V gene's germline CDR1 is SGHKS and CDR2 YYEKEE (reference sequence). CDR3 sequence (DNA): TGTGCCAGCACTCCTGGACTAGCGGTGAACACCGGGGAGCTGTTTTTT. The encoded protein is CASTPGLAVNTGELFF.

V is TRBV5-1 and J is TRBJ2-1; TRBD2 is a possible D gene (6 bases). V shed 2 bases and J shed 3 bases, with 12 bases lying between them. The germline CDR1 and CDR2 sequences are SGHRS and YFSETQ. This CDR3 has 15 residues. CDR3 sequence: CASSLATSRYNEQFF. Here the CDR3 DNA reads TGCGCCAGCAGCTTAGCAACTAGCCGCTACAATGAGCAGTTCTTC.

The V call is TRBV5-1, the J call TRBJ1-1, with a tentative D call TRBD1 (5 bases). V dropped 2 bases and J dropped 5 bases, with 13 bases sitting between them. CDR1 is SGHRS, CDR2 YFSETQ, per germline. This CDR3 has 14 amino acids. The CDR3 protein is CASSLGWGGTEAFF. In nucleotides, the CDR3 is TGCGCCAGCAGCTTAGGGTGGGGGGGGACTGAAGCTTTCTTT.

The V gene is TRBV6-6, the J gene TRBJ1-1; TRBD1 is a possible D gene (6 bases). Deletions cut 5 bases from V and 1 base from J, with 14 bases between. Germline V gene sequence: CDR1 MNHNY, CDR2 SVGAGI (reference sequence). The CDR3 contains 15 residues. CDR3: CASSPPGHRNTEAFF. CDR3 nucleotides: TGTGCCAGCAGTCCACCGGGACACAGGAACACTGAAGCTTTCTTT.

The CDR3 here is CSVARSQETQYF. The CDR3 bases are TGCAGCGTTGCCAGATCTCAAGAGACCCAGTACTTC. The chain uses TRBV29-1 and TRBJ2-5; D unclear. Trimming removed 4 bases from V and 2 bases from J, with 8 bases in between. The CDR3 is made up of 12 amino acids. From germline, CDR1 is SQVTM and CDR2 ANQGSEA.

The chain carries TRBV29-1 and TRBJ2-4; 10 bases align to TRBD2. The CDR3 has 18 amino acids. Trimming cost V 0 bases and J 0 bases; bases outside gene matches: 8. Germline V CDR1 and CDR2: SQVTM, ANQGSEA. In DNA, the CDR3 is TGCAGCGTTGAAGATCAAGCGGGGGGGAACCTAGCCAAAAACATTCAGTACTTC. This encodes CSVEDQAGGNLAKNIQYF. The whole variable domain, filled in from reference TRBV29-1 and TRBJ2-4, reads SAVISQKPSRDICQRGTSLTIQCQVDSQVTMMFWYRQQPGQSLTLIATANQGSEATYESGFVIDKFPISRPNLTFSTLTVSNMSPEDSSIYLCSVEDQAGGNLAKNIQYFGAGTRLSVL.

V gene TRBV19 combines with J gene TRBJ1-2, with 7 bases fitting TRBD1. The trim removed 11 bases at V and 5 bases at J, leaving 11 bases unmatched. The CDR3 runs to 13 residues. Per the germline V gene, CDR1 is LNHDA and CDR2 is SQIVND (reference sequence). CDR3 loop: CASRRGQPYGYTF. The CDR3 DNA follows: TGTGCCTCCCGCCGGGGACAGCCTTATGGCTACACCTTC.

This clone came up once. V usage is TRBV27 and J usage is TRBJ1-1; 8 bases are shared with TRBD1. CDR3 length: 13 amino acids. The ends lost 6 bases at V and 7 bases at J; junction bases unmatched: 7. CDR1 and CDR2 (germline): MNHEY, SMNVEV (reference sequence). CDR3 coding DNA: TGTGCCAGCAGCCCCACAGGGGGACGTGAAGCTTTCTTT. Translated, it gives CASSPTGGREAFF.

The chain recombines TRBV15 with TRBJ1-6; perhaps TRBD1 as D (5 bases). Germline CDR1 LNHNV, CDR2 YYDKDF (reference sequence). CDR3 length: 14 amino acids. V shed 5 bases and J shed 4 bases, with 9 bases lying between them. As DNA, the CDR3 is TGTGCCACCAGCGCGGGGGGGTATAATTCACCCCTCCACTTT. Its translation is CATSAGGYNSPLHF.

The V and J genes are TRBV27 and TRBJ2-1, with 12 nucleotides matching TRBD2. V was clipped by 8 bases and J by 10 bases; unmatched bases: 12. Germline CDR1 reads MNHEY; CDR2 reads SMNVEV (reference sequence). The CDR3 sequence is 15 residues long. The CDR3 DNA reads as TGTGCCAGCTGGCCGGCTAGCGGGGGGGCATGGGAGCAGTTCTTC. Translating it yields CASWPASGGAWEQFF.

This clone was picked up one time. This chain's CDR3 is CASSPRTGDQPQHF. Written as DNA, the CDR3 is TGTGCCAGCAGTCCCCGGACAGGTGATCAGCCCCAGCATTTT. The genes are TRBV6-5 and TRBJ1-5; 7 bases are a match to TRBD1. J gave up 5 bases and V 5 bases, and 6 bases lay outside the gene matches. Germline V CDR1 and CDR2: MNHEY, SVGAGI. The CDR3 extends over 14 amino acids.

V usage is TRBV6-6 and J usage is TRBJ1-6; 10 bases map to TRBD1. CDR3 length: 16 amino acids. Trimming at V came to 2 bases and at J to 8 bases, leaving 6 bases not matched to a gene. Germline CDR1 is MNHNY and CDR2 is SVGAGI (reference sequence). The CDR3 region is CASSYEVGTGDSPLHF. The CDR3 coding sequence is TGTGCCAGCAGTTACGAAGTCGGGACAGGGGATTCACCCCTCCACTTT.

The V and J genes are TRBV15 and TRBJ2-1, with 7 bases fitting TRBD1. Germline values: CDR1 LNHNV, CDR2 YYDKDF (reference sequence). J gave up 5 bases and V 5 bases, and 6 bases lay outside the gene matches. The CDR3 runs 14 residues. CDR3 residues: CATSPDRNDNEQFF. CDR3 nucleotide sequence: TGTGCCACCAGCCCGGACAGGAATGACAATGAGCAGTTCTTC.

The chain uses TRBV7-2 and TRBJ2-7; D gene uncertain. Trimming removed 0 bases at V and 0 bases at J, with 3 bases between. The CDR3 has 13 residues. CDR1 is SGHTA and CDR2 is FQGNSA in the germline V gene. CDR3 coding DNA: TGTGCCAGCAGCTTAGCCAGCTCCTACGAGCAGTACTTC. It translates to CASSLASSYEQYF.

The chain couples TRBV28 to TRBJ2-7; D possibly corresponds to TRBD1 (5 bases). Trimming cost V 4 bases and J 2 bases, with 18 bases left between them. The length of the CDR3 is 16 residues. Per germline, CDR1 MDHEN and CDR2 SYDVKM. The CDR3 DNA reads TGTGCCAGCAGTTCCTCCGGGCAGGGATTCCCCTACGAGCAGTACTTC. It encodes CASSSSGQGFPYEQYF.

The V call is TRBV6-1, the J call TRBJ2-7; weak D call: TRBD2 (6 bases). The V end was cut by 5 bases, the J end by 2 bases, with 10 bases between. The length of the CDR3 is 13 residues. Germline V gene lookup returns CDR1 MNHNS and CDR2 SASEGT. In nucleotides, the CDR3 is TGTGCCAGCAGTCTTAGCGGTACCTACGAGCAGTACTTC. Amino acid sequence: CASSLSGTYEQYF.

The chain combines TRBV10-3 with TRBJ1-1; a possible D gene is TRBD1 (6 bases). With 10 bases removed from V and 7 bases from J, the gap between germline ends came to 16 bases. The CDR3 runs 12 residues. Germline CDR1 and CDR2: ENHRY and SYGVKD. The CDR3 DNA reads as TGTGCCAGCACCGCAGGGGACGGTGAAGCTTTCTTT. This gives the protein CASTAGDGEAFF.

This clone came up a few times. The chain couples TRBV4-1 to TRBJ2-1, with 7 bases matching TRBD2. Germline V CDR1 and CDR2: MGHRA, YSYEKL. CDR3 length equals 15 residues. Trimming removed 0 bases from V and 7 bases from J; junction bases left unmatched: 6. The CDR3 nucleotides are TGCGCCAGCAGCCAAGAAACGACTAGCAGGAATGAGCAGTTCTTC. Translated: CASSQETTSRNEQFF.

J is TRBJ2-7 and V is TRBV6-5; weak D call: TRBD1 (6 bases). CDR3 length equals 13 residues. V lost 7 bases, J lost 6 bases, and 16 bases lay in between. Germline V gene sequence: CDR1 MNHEY, CDR2 SVGAGI. CDR3 DNA: TGTGCCAGCATGCAACAGGGAGTTCCCGAGCAGTACTTC. Translating it yields CASMQQGVPEQYF.

The chain employs TRBV29-1 and TRBJ2-5; 8 nucleotides match TRBD2. The DNA end is more similar to TRBJ2-7, so the J call may be wrong. Germline lookup yields CDR1 SQVTM and CDR2 ANQGSEA. This CDR3 comprises 13 residues. The CDR3 DNA follows: TGCAGCGTGCTCGGGGGGGATAGGTACGAGCAGTACTTC. Amino acid sequence: CSVLGGDRYEQYF.

V is TRBV18 and J is TRBJ1-1, with TRBD1 as a possible D gene (5 bases). Trimming took 3 bases from V and 6 from J, leaving 11 bases between them. The CDR3 has 13 residues. From germline, CDR1 is KGHSH and CDR2 LQKENI. CDR3 sequence (DNA): TGTGCCAGCTCACCGATTGGAGGGGCTGAAGCTTTCTTT. This encodes CASSPIGGAEAFF.

This chain joins TRBV4-2 and TRBJ2-2; D unresolved. This CDR3 contains 15 residues. Germline CDR1 and CDR2: LGHNA and YNFKEQ. V was clipped by 0 bases and J by 6 bases, with 11 bases between them. The CDR3 loop is CASSQEPLSSGELFF. Written as DNA, the CDR3 is TGTGCCAGCAGCCAAGAACCTCTGAGTTCCGGGGAGCTGTTTTTT.

The CDR3 here is CASSLTRQGNTEAFF. The CDR3 DNA is TGTGCCAGCAGTTTAACCCGACAGGGGAACACTGAAGCTTTCTTT. The V gene is TRBV27, the J gene TRBJ1-1; 7 positions agree with TRBD1. Unmatched junction bases numbered 4, after V lost 2 bases and J lost 1 base. Germline loops: CDR1 MNHEY, CDR2 SMNVEV (reference sequence). The CDR3 sequence is 15 residues long.

V is TRBV5-1 and J is TRBJ2-2; no definite D call. The CDR3 covers 15 residues. Trimming took off 1 base at V and 2 bases at J, with 9 bases between the two ends. Germline CDR1 and CDR2: SGHRS and YFSETQ. CDR3 sequence (DNA): TGCGCCAGCAGCTTGTTTGGCACAAACACCGGGGAGCTGTTTTTT. It is translated as CASSLFGTNTGELFF.